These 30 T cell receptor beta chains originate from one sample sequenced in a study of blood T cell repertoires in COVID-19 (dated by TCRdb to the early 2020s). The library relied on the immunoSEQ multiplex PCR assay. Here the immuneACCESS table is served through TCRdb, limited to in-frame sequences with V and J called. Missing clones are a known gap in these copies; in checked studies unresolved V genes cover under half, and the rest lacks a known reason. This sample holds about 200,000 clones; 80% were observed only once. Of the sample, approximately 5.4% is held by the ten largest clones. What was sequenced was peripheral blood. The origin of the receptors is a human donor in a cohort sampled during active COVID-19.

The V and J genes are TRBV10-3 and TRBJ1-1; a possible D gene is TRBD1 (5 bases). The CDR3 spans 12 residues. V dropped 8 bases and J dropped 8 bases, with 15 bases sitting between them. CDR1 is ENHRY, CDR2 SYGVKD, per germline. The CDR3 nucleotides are TGTGCCATCGCCGGGGCGGGGGGGGAAGCTTTCTTT. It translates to CAIAGAGGEAFF.

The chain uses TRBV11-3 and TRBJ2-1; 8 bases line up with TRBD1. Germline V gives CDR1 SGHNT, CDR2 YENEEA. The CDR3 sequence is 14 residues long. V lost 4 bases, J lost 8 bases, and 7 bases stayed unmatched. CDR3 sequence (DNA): TGTGCCAGCAGCTCCGGACAGGGAAAGGATGAGCAGTTCTTC. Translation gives CASSSGQGKDEQFF.

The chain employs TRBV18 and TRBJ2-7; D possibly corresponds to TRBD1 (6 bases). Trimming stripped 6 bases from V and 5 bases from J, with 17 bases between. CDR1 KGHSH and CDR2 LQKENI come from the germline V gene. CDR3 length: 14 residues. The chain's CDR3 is CASSSPQGKDEQYF. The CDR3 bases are TGTGCCAGCTCTTCTCCCCAGGGGAAAGACGAGCAGTACTTC.

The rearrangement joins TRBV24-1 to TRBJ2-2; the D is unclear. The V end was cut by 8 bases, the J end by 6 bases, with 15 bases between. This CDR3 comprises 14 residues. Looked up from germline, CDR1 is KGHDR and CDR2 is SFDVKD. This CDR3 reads CATKNRSSAGELFF. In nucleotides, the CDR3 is TGTGCCACCAAGAATCGGAGTTCCGCCGGGGAGCTGTTTTTT.

CDR3 in amino acids: CAISETGAPQETQYF. CDR3 coding DNA: TGTGCCATCAGTGAGACTGGGGCACCCCAAGAGACCCAGTACTTC. The gene calls are TRBV10-3 and TRBJ2-5; D is possibly TRBD1 (5 bases). Trimming removed 2 bases from V and 1 base from J, with 11 bases in between. CDR3 length: 15 amino acids. Germline V lookup: CDR1 ENHRY, CDR2 SYGVKD.

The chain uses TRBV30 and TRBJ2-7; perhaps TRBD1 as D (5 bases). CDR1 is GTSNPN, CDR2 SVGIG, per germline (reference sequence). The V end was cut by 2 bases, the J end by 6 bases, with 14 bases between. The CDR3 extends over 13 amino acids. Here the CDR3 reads CAWSNLQGTEQYF. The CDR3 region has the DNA TGTGCCTGGAGTAACCTCCAGGGAACCGAGCAGTACTTC. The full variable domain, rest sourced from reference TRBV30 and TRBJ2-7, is SQTIHQWPATLVQPVGSPLSLECTVEGTSNPNLYWYRQAAGRGLQLLFYSVGIGQISSEVPQNLSASRPQDRQFILSSKKLLLSDSGFYLCAWSNLQGTEQYFGPGTRLTVT.

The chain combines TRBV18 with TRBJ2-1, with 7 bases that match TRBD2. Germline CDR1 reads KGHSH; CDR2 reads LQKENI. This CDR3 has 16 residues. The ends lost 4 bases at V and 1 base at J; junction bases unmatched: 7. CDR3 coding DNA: TGTGCCAGCTCACTCCTAGCGGCCGATTCCTACAATGAGCAGTTCTTC. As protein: CASSLLAADSYNEQFF.

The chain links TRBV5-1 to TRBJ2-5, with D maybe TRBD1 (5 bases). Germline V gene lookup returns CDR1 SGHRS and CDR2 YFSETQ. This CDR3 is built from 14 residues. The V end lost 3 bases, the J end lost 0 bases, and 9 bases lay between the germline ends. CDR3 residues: CASSSRQYQETQYF. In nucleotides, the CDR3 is TGCGCCAGCAGCTCTCGACAGTACCAAGAGACCCAGTACTTC.

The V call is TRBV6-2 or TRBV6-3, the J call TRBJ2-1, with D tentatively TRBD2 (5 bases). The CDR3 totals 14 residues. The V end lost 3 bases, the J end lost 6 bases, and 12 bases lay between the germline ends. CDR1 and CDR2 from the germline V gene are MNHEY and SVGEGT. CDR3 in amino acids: CASSYTGSVNEQFF. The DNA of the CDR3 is TGTGCCAGCAGTTATACGGGATCAGTCAATGAGCAGTTCTTC.

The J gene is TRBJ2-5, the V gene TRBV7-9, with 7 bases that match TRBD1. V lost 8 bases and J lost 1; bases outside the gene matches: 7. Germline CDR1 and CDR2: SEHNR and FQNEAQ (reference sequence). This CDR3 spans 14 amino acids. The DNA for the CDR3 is TGTGCCAGCGGTTGGACAGGAGCCCAAGAGACCCAGTACTTC. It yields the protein CASGWTGAQETQYF.

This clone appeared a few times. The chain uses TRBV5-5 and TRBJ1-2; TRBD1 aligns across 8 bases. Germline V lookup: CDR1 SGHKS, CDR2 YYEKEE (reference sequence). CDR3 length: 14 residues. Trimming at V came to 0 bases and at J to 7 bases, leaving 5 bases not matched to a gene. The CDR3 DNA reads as TGTGCCAGCAGCTTGGATCCAGGGGGCGGTGGCTACACCTTC. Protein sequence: CASSLDPGGGGYTF.

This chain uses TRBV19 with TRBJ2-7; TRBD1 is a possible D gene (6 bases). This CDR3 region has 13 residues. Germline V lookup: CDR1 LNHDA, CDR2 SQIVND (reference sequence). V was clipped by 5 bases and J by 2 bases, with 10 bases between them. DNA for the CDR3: TGTGCCAGTAGTGCAGGGGCGGCCTACGAGCAGTACTTC. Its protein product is CASSAGAAYEQYF.

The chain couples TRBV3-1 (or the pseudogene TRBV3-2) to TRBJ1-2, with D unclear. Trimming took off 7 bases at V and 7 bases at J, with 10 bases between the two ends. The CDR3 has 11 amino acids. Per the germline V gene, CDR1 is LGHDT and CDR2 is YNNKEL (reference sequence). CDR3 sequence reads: CASKGEVGYTF. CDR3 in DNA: TGTGCCAGCAAGGGAGAAGTTGGCTACACCTTC.

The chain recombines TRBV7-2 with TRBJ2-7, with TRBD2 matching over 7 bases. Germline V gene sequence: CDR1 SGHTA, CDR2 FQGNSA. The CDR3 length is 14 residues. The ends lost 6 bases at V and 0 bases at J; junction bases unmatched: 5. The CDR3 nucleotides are TGTGCCAGCAGTACTAGCGCCAGCTCCTACGAGCAGTACTTC. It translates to CASSTSASSYEQYF. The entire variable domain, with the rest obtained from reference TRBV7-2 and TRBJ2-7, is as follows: GAGVSQSPSNKVTEKGKDVELRCDPISGHTALYWYRQSLGQGLEFLIYFQGNSAPDKSGLPSDRFSAERTGGSVSTLTIQRTQQEDSAVYLCASSTSASSYEQYFGPGTRLTVT.

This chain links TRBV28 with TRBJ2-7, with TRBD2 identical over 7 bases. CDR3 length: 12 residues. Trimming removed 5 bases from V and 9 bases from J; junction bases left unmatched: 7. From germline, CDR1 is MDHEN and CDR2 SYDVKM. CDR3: CASSPRTRGQYF. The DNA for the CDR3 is TGTGCCAGCAGTCCCCGGACTAGGGGGCAGTACTTC.

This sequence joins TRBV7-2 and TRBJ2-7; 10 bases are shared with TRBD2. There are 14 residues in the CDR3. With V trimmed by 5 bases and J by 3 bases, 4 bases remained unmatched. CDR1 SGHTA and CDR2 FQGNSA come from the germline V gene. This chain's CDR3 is CASSAGLAFYEQYF. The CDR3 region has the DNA TGTGCCAGCAGCGCGGGACTAGCGTTCTACGAGCAGTACTTC. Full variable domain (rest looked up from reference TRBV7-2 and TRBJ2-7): GAGVSQSPSNKVTEKGKDVELRCDPISGHTALYWYRQSLGQGLEFLIYFQGNSAPDKSGLPSDRFSAERTGGSVSTLTIQRTQQEDSAVYLCASSAGLAFYEQYFGPGTRLTVT.

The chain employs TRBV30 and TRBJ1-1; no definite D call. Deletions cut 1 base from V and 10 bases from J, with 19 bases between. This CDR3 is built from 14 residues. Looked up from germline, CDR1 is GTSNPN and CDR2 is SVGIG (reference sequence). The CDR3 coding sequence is TGTGCCTGGAGTGACTTCGGGGTCCCCCTGGCAGCTTTCTTT. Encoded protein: CAWSDFGVPLAAFF.

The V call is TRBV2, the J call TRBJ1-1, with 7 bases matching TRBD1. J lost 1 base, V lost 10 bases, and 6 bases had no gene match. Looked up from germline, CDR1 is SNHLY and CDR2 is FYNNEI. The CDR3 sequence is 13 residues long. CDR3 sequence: CATTDRANTEAFF. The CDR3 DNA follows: TGTGCCACGACAGACAGGGCGAACACTGAAGCTTTCTTT.

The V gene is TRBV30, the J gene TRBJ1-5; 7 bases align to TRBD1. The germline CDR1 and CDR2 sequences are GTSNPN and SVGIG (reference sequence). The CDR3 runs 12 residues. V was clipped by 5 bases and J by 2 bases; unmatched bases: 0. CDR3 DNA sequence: TGTGCCTGGGGACAGGGCAATCAGCCCCAGCATTTT. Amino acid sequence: CAWGQGNQPQHF.

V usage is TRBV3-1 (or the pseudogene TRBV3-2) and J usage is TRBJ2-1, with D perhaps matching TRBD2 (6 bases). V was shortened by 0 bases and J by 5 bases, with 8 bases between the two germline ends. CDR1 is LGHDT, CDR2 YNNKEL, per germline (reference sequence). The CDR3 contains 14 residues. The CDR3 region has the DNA TGTGCCAGCAGCCAAGATTGGGGGGACAATGAGCAGTTCTTC. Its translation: CASSQDWGDNEQFF.

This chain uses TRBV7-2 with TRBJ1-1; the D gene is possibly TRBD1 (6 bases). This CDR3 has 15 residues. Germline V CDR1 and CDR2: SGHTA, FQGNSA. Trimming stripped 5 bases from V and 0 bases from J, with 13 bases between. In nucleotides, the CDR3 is TGTGCCAGCAGCGAAGGACAGTTCATGAACACTGAAGCTTTCTTT. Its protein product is CASSEGQFMNTEAFF. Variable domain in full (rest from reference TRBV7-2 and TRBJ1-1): GAGVSQSPSNKVTEKGKDVELRCDPISGHTALYWYRQSLGQGLEFLIYFQGNSAPDKSGLPSDRFSAERTGGSVSTLTIQRTQQEDSAVYLCASSEGQFMNTEAFFGQGTRLTVV.

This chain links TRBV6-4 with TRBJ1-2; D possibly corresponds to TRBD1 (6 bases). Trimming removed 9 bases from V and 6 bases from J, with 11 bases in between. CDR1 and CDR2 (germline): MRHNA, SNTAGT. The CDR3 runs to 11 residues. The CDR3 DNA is TGTGCCAGAAGCCACAGGGATGGCTACACCTTC. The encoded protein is CARSHRDGYTF.

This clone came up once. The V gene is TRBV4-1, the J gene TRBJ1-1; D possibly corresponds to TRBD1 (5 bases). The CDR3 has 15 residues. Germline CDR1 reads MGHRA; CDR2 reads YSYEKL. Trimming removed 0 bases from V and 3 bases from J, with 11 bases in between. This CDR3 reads CASSQDGGTYTEAFF. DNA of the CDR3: TGCGCCAGCAGCCAAGATGGGGGGACCTACACTGAAGCTTTCTTT.

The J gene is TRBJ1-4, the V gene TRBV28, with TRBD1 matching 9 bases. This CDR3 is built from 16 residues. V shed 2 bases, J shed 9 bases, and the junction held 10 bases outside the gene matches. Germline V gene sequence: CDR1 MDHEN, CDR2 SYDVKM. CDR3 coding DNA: TGTGCCAGCAGTTTAAACGCCGCCGGGACAGGGAAAAAACTGTTTTTT. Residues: CASSLNAAGTGKKLFF.

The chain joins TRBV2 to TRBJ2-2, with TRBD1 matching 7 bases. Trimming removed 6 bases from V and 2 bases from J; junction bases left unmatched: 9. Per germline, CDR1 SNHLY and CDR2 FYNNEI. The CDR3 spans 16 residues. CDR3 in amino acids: CASRKRTGANTGELFF. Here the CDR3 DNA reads TGTGCCAGCAGGAAAAGGACAGGAGCTAACACCGGGGAGCTGTTTTTT.

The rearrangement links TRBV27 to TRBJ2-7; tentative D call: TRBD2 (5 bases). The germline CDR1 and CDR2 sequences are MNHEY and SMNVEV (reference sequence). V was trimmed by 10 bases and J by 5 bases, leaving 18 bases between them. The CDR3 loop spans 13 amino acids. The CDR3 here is CATGWSRAHEQYF. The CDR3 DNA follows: TGTGCCACCGGGTGGTCGCGGGCCCACGAGCAGTACTTC.

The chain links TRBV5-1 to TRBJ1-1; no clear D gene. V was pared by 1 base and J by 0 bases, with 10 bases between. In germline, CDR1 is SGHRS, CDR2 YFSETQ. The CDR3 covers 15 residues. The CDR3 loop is CASSLYPDMNTEAFF. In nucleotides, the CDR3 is TGCGCCAGCAGCTTGTATCCAGACATGAACACTGAAGCTTTCTTT.

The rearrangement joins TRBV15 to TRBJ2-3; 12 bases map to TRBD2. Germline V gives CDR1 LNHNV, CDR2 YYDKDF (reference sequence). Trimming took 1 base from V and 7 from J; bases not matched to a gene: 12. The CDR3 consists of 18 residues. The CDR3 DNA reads TGTGCCACCAGCAGAGCATCACTAGCGGGAGGTGTCAGGAATACGCAGTATTTT. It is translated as CATSRASLAGGVRNTQYF.

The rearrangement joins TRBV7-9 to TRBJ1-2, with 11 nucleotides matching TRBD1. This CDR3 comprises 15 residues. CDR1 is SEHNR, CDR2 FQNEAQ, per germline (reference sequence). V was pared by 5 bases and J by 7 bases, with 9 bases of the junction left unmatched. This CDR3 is CASSPPGQGGAGYTF. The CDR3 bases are TGTGCCAGCAGCCCCCCGGGACAGGGGGGAGCTGGCTACACCTTC.

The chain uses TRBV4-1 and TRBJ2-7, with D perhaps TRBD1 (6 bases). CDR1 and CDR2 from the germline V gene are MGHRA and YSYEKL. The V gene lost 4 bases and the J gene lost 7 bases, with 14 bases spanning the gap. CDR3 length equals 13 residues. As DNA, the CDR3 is TGCGCCAGCAGCCGGTACAGGGTCGAGGAGCAGTACTTC. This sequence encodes CASSRYRVEEQYF.